The T cell receptor beta chain under discussion was sequenced for a study of sequential checkpoint blockade in melanoma. Study-level background: Maintenance nivolumab came after either treatment sequence.

Trimming left V 4 bases short and J 7 bases short, with 5 bases between. Germline CDR1 and CDR2: MDHEN and SYDVKM. The CDR3 has 11 amino acids. Indicated treatment: randomized to nivolumab then ipilimumab (arm A) or the reverse (arm B). Sorted cells were live CD3+CD8+, lacking CD19 and CD56, from PBMCs. The method was immunoSEQ multiplex PCR; TCRdb's version includes in-frame clones alone and lacks a portion of them. The sample includes approximately 21,000 clones, roughly four fifths of them seen just once. The receptor's source is a human donor with melanoma. V and J are TRBV28 and TRBJ1-5; D is perhaps TRBD1 (5 bases). The source was CD8+ T cells sorted from blood (inferred from file names), collected from a patient given nivolumab and ipilimumab in sequence. For the CDR3, the DNA is TGTGCCAGCAGTTGGGGCCAGCCCCAGCATTTT. Protein sequence: CASSWGQPQHF.